The entry below gives a single T cell receptor (beta chain) sequence along with its context. What it binds is unknown. The V and J ends lost 3 bases and 8 bases respectively, with 7 bases between them. From germline, CDR1 is DFQATT and CDR2 SNEGSKA (reference sequence). The CDR3 length is 10 residues. The sample originates from a study of STAT5B mutations in CD4+ large granular lymphocyte leukemia. Findings of the study overall: Higher CD4+ than CD8+ T-LGLL clonality might reflect small sample size. Compared with healthy controls (2/35), patient top clones favored TRBV06 (8/27).

Using immunoSEQ multiplex PCR, the repertoire was profiled, and TCRdb retains in-frame clones only, with some absent. The sample yields fewer than 35,000 clones, 70% to 90% seen once. Sequenced sample: CD4+ T cells from blood buffy coats. The gene calls are TRBV20-1 and TRBJ1-1, with D hard to call. The TCR sequence derives from a human donor in good health. CDR3 region: CSASRKEAFF. CDR3 nucleotide sequence: TGCAGTGCTAGTAGGAAGGAAGCTTTCTTT.